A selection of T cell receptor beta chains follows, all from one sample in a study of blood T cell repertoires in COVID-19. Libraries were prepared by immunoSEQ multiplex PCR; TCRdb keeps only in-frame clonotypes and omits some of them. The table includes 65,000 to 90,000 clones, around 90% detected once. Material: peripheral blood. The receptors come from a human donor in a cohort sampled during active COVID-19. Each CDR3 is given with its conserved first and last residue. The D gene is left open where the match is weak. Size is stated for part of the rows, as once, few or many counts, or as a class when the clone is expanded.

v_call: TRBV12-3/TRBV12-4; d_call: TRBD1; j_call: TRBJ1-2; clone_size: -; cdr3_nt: TGTGCCAGCAGGGATACAGGGGTGTATGGCTACACCTTC; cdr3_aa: CASRDTGVYGYTF
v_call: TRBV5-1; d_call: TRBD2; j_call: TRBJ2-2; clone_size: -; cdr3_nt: TGCGCCAGCAGCTTGGAGCAGCGGGGGACTTCCGGGGAGCTGTTTTTT; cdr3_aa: CASSLEQRGTSGELFF
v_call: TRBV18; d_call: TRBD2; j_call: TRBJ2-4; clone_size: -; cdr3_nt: TGTGCCAGCTCGCCCCCCGAACTAGCGGGCAACATTCAGTACTTC; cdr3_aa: CASSPPELAGNIQYF
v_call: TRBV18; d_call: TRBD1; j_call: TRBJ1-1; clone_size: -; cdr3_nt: TGTGCCAGCTCACCAGACAGGGCGACTGAAGCTTTCTTT; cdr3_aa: CASSPDRATEAFF
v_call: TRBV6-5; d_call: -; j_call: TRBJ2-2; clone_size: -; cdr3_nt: TGTGCCAGCAGCCGCAACCGGGCGAACACCGGGGAGCTGTTTTTT; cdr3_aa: CASSRNRANTGELFF
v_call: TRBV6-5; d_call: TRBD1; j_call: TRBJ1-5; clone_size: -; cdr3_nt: TGTGCCAGCACGACAGGGAACCAGCCCCAGCATTTT; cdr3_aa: CASTTGNQPQHF
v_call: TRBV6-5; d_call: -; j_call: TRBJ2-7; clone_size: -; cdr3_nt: TGTGCCGGCCCTCGTGGAGGTAACGAGCAGTACTTC; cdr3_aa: CAGPRGGNEQYF
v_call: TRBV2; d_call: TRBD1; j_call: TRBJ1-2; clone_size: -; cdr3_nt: TGTGCCAGCAGTTACGGACAGGGGGTCCCCTATGGCTACACCTTC; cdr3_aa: CASSYGQGVPYGYTF
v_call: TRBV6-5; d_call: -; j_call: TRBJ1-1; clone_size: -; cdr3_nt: TGTGCCAGCAGTCCCACAGGGCCGCCCACTGAAGCTTTCTTT; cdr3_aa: CASSPTGPPTEAFF
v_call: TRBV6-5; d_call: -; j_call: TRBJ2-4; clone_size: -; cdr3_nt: TGTGCCAGCAGTTCTTTACAGCAAAACATTCAGTACTTC; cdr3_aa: CASSSLQQNIQYF
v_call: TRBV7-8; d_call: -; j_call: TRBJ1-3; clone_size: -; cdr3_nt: TGTGCCAGCAGTCATAGTCGGACATTCAGCTCTGGAAACACCATATATTTT; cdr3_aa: CASSHSRTFSSGNTIYF
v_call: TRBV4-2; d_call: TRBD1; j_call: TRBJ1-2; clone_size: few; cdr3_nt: TGTGCCAGCAGCCAAAGGACAGGGGGGAACTATGGCTACACCTTC; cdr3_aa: CASSQRTGGNYGYTF
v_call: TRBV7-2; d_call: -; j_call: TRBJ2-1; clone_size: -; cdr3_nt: TGTGCCAGCAGCACCCGATCTACAGTGGATGAGCAGTTCTTC; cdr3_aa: CASSTRSTVDEQFF
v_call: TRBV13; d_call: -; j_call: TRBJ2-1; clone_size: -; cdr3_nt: TGTGCCAGCAGCGTGAACGGGGAGAATGAGCAGTTCTTC; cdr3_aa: CASSVNGENEQFF
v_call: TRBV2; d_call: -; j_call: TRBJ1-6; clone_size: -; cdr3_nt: TGTGCCAGCAGTGCGTGGACAAGGGATTCACCCCTCCACTTT; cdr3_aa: CASSAWTRDSPLHF
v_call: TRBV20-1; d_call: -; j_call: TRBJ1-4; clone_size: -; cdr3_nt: TGCAGTGCTAGTTACGGAGGAACCTATAATGAAAAACTGTTTTTT; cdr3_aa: CSASYGGTYNEKLFF
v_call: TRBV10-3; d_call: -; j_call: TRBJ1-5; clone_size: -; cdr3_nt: TGTGCCATACTCGTAGGGACACCCGATCAGCCCCAGCATTTT; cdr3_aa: CAILVGTPDQPQHF
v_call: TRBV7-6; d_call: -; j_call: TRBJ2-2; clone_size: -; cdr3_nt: TGTGCCAGCAGCTTAGGGATCGGGTCCGGGGAGCTGTTTTTT; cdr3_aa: CASSLGIGSGELFF
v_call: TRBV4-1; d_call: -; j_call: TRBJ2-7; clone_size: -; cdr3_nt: TGCGCCAGCAGCCCTCGGACAGCCTACGAGCAGTACTTC; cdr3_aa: CASSPRTAYEQYF
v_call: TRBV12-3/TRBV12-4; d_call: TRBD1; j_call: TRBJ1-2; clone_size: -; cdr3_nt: TGTGCCAGCAGTTTGTCCGGGACAGGTGGCTACACCTTC; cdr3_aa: CASSLSGTGGYTF
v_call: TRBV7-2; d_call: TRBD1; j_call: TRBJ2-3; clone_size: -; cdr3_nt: TGTGCCAGCAGCTTAGTAGGGACAGGGGGCACAGATACGCAGTATTTT; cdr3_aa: CASSLVGTGGTDTQYF
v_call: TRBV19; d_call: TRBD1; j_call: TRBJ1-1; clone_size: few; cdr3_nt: TGTGCCAGTAGTCTCGGACAGGGGGTCGTCACTGAAGCTTTCTTT; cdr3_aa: CASSLGQGVVTEAFF
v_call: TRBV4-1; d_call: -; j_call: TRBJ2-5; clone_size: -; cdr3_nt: TGCGCCAGCAGCCAAGATCCCCTAGCGAGTGGTAGGACCCAGTACTTC; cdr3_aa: CASSQDPLASGRTQYF